This T cell receptor beta chain is from a study of blood T cell repertoires in COVID-19. About the research overall: Specimens from acute and convalescent COVID-19 originated in the United States, Italy and Spain. PBMCs, B-cell-depleted T cells, or T cells provided the cDNA or gDNA that made up the material.

Germline-derived CDR1 and CDR2 are SGHRS and YFSETQ. This CDR3 spans 17 amino acids. V was pared by 7 bases and J by 0 bases, with 22 bases between. As handled by the study authors: Using reference gene primer amplification, nucleated cell counts were estimated. Libraries were prepared by immunoSEQ multiplex PCR; TCRdb keeps only in-frame clonotypes and omits some of them. The V and J calls and clone size come from that table; D and trimming were worked out from the DNA. In the table there are 200,000 to 300,000 clones, approximately 84% of which are singletons. Sequencing was done on a sample of peripheral blood. The clonotype comes from a woman aged 25-40 years who had recovered from COVID-19. V and J are TRBV5-1 and TRBJ1-1, with D hard to call. In nucleotides, the CDR3 is TGCGCCAGCTCACGGTGGGGTCGGGCGGACTTGAACACTGAAGCTTTCTTT. This sequence encodes CASSRWGRADLNTEAFF.